Listed below are T cell receptor beta chains from one sample, sequenced in a study of chemoradiotherapy in HPV16-positive cancers. The repertoire was sequenced with immunoSEQ multiplex PCR; TCRdb's copy has only in-frame clones and lacks some. The sample lists 5,000 or so clones, roughly 89% occurring once. The source material was tumor tissue, sampled from a patient who underwent chemoradiotherapy. Receptor source: a human donor with HPV-associated anogenital cancer. Each CDR3 is given without its conserved first and last residue.

j_gene | v_gene | CDR3aa
TRBJ1-5 | TRBV9 | ASSSGTGYSNQPQH
TRBJ2-1 | TRBV6-5 | ASSLGGGVYNEQF
TRBJ1-5 | TRBV19 | ASSAGVGGIQPQH
TRBJ2-7 | TRBV6-5 | ASSYSFPGAPREQY
TRBJ1-6 | TRBV19 | ASSIVSENSPLH
TRBJ2-7 | TRBV29-1 | SVEDRSYEQY
TRBJ1-1 | TRBV5-6 | ASSLWVWAEAF
TRBJ1-2 | TRBV19 | ASSILIYRDRSYGYT
TRBJ1-1 | TRBV7-3 | ASSLGPPPDYEAF
TRBJ2-7 | TRBV4-2 | ASSQDRWREQY
TRBJ1-2 | TRBV1 | TSSPLGWVAYGYT
TRBJ2-2 | TRBV11-1 | ASSQTSGRTAGELF
TRBJ2-5 | TRBV11-2 | ASSLEGPRGGWETQY
TRBJ2-1 | TRBV29-1 | SLLAGNSNEQF
TRBJ2-3 | TRBV19 | ASSMGDRVYADTQY
TRBJ2-3 | TRBV4-1 | ASSQDSGLAGAPPDTQY
TRBJ1-1 | TRBV5-1 | ASSARQPDLAF
TRBJ2-1 | TRBV27 | ASSTPGTSGSDEQF
TRBJ2-2 | TRBV21-1 | ATPARDIRTGELF
TRBJ1-5 | TRBV2 | ASSRSGGSNQPQH
TRBJ2-2 | TRBV10-3 | AISFRPQAGELF
TRBJ2-2 | TRBV28 | ASRGSASNTGELF
TRBJ1-2 | TRBV2 | ASKGTADYGYT
TRBJ1-1 | TRBV7-8 | ASSFWDSNTEAF
TRBJ1-2 | TRBV9 | ASSVALTGGRGYT
TRBJ2-7 | TRBV5-6 | ASSLRRQGLKRWIDEQY
TRBJ2-1 | TRBV13 | ASSLESGGARNEQF
TRBJ1-2 | TRBV5-8 | ASSLLQEYGYT
TRBJ1-6 | TRBV5-1 | ASSLGGQANSPLH
TRBJ2-1 | TRBV4-3 | ASSQDPGGISYNEQF
TRBJ1-1 | TRBV7-3 | ASSSLTDGTEAF
TRBJ2-3 | TRBV27 | ASSPGGTSGSGTQY
TRBJ2-7 | TRBV2 | ASSETSGLTYEQY
TRBJ1-1 | TRBV13 | ASSFTLDSPNTEAF
TRBJ1-2 | TRBV28 | ASSSGGYGYT
TRBJ1-1 | TRBV10-3 | AIRGGQGKAF
TRBJ1-1 | TRBV18 | ASSPGVNRLEAF
TRBJ1-6 | TRBV9 | ASSVETNSPLH
TRBJ2-1 | TRBV7-8 | ASSSQTSGGLGEQF
TRBJ1-4 | TRBV5-1 | ASSRTPGSEKLF
TRBJ1-4 | TRBV27 | ASSPIGANEKLF
TRBJ2-1 | TRBV19 | ASKPGQGGNNEQF
TRBJ2-7 | TRBV28 | ASSSQPYEQY
TRBJ1-1 | TRBV6-5 | ATSLYRGTEAF
TRBJ2-7 | TRBV7-9 | ASSPRQVYYEQY
TRBJ2-1 | TRBV5-1 | ASSLGQGESNEQF
TRBJ2-1 | TRBV5-4 | ASRGGLAGMSSYNEQF
TRBJ2-7 | TRBV6-6 | ASSYPPAGNSYEQY
TRBJ2-3 | TRBV7-2 | ASSLDRTDTQY
TRBJ1-3 | TRBV30 | AWSRGKSGNTIY
TRBJ2-3 | TRBV20-1 | SARLGNTQY
TRBJ1-1 | TRBV28 | ASSGLQGGNTEAF
TRBJ2-7 | TRBV6-1 | AAPGTGENEQY
TRBJ2-5 | TRBV7-2 | ASSSQGGRRETQY
TRBJ2-7 | TRBV6-5 | ASTSPSYEQY
TRBJ2-7 | TRBV18 | ASSPGANSYEQY
TRBJ2-2 | TRBV11-2 | ASSLQGGGNTGELF
TRBJ1-5 | TRBV18 | ASSPGVNQPQH
TRBJ1-5 | TRBV7-9 | ASSPLSGQPQPQH
TRBJ2-3 | TRBV6-5 | ASSSTPRGGTQY